The sequence of this T cell receptor beta chain was determined in a study of CD8+CD57+ T cells in acquired aplastic anemia. Background on the study: Average DNA yield from sorted CD4+ and CD8+ cells was approximately 3.2 ug.

Trimming cost V 1 base and J 6 bases, with 9 bases left between them. Germline V lookup: CDR1 MGHDK, CDR2 SYGVNS. This CDR3 spans 14 amino acids. Genomic DNA provided the template from which TCR beta VDJ and CDR3 profiles were obtained. TCRdb reprocessed the reads with MiXCR, giving one entry per CDR3 protein. This sample has around 290,000 distinct CDR3 sequences; roughly 61% occur once, and the top ten carry 1.3%. Patients picked for sequencing had shown CD8+CD57+ cell expansion detected by flow cytometry. The sequencing input was sorted CD4+, CD8+, or CD8+CD57+ T cells (not recorded which) from PBMCs. This clonotype was sampled from a human donor with aplastic anemia. The rearrangement uses TRBV25-1 and TRBJ2-2, with a weak D call TRBD1 (5 bases). CDR3 nucleotide sequence: TGTGCCAGCAGTGAATTAGGGGTGGCCGGGGAGCTGTTTTTT. This gives the protein CASSELGVAGELFF.